Below are 20 T cell receptor beta chains sequenced from a single sample in a study of T-cell memory formation after mild COVID-19. TCRdb ran MiXCR on the 5' RACE reads and lists one entry per CDR3 protein. Here the sample spans 500,000 to 600,000 distinct CDR3 sequences, about a sixth being singletons. Sequencing was done on a sample of PBMCs or a T cell subset sorted from them (not recorded which). The receptors stem from an adult woman who had mild COVID-19 (a few samples of this study predate the infection). Cell type and time point are not known.

V is TRBV24-1 and J is TRBJ2-3; weak D call: TRBD2 (5 bases). The CDR3 consists of 14 residues. The germline V gene encodes CDR1 KGHDR and CDR2 SFDVKD. Trimming left V 3 bases short and J 6 bases short, with 12 bases between. The CDR3 spells CATSDPPLADTQYF. The CDR3 region has the DNA TGTGCCACCAGTGATCCACCTCTAGCCGATACGCAGTATTTT.

This clonotype came up many times. The rearrangement joins TRBV6-6 to TRBJ2-7, with D perhaps assigned TRBD1 or TRBD2 (5 bases each). The V end was cut by 5 bases, the J end by 2 bases, with 22 bases between. CDR1 and CDR2 from the germline V gene are MNHNY and SVGAGI (reference sequence). The CDR3 has 17 residues. The CDR3, as DNA: TGTGCCAGCAGTCTACCGAACCGGGACCAGAGGGCCTACGAGCAGTACTTC. Encoded protein: CASSLPNRDQRAYEQYF.

This clonotype was picked up many times. The chain employs TRBV7-6 and TRBJ2-7; 7 bases line up with TRBD2. Trimming at V came to 1 base and at J to 3 bases, leaving 6 bases not matched to a gene. This CDR3 is built from 15 residues. Germline assignment: CDR1 SGHVS and CDR2 FNYEAQ. CDR3 protein: CASSLVASGFYEQYF. The CDR3 DNA reads TGTGCCAGCAGCTTAGTGGCTAGCGGATTCTACGAGCAGTACTTC.

The chain uses TRBV30 and TRBJ2-1; D tentatively fits TRBD1 or TRBD2 (6 bases each). V was clipped by 8 bases and J by 8 bases, with 13 bases between them. CDR3 length equals 11 residues. Germline loops: CDR1 GTSNPN, CDR2 SVGIG (reference sequence). Here the CDR3 DNA reads TGTGCCCGAAAACGGGGGCATGAGCAGTTCTTC. It specifies CARKRGHEQFF.

The V and J genes are TRBV20-1 and TRBJ2-7; 11 nucleotides align to TRBD1. J gave up 1 base and V 5 bases, and 4 bases lay outside the gene matches. Germline values: CDR1 DFQATT, CDR2 SNEGSKA (reference sequence). This CDR3 is 14 amino acids long. CDR3 protein: CSAEGTGGSYEQYF. CDR3 DNA sequence: TGCAGTGCTGAAGGGACAGGGGGTTCCTACGAGCAGTACTTC.

This chain joins TRBV6-5 and TRBJ2-1, with TRBD2 matching over 14 bases. From germline, CDR1 is MNHEY and CDR2 SVGAGI. The V gene end was trimmed by 5 bases and the J gene end by 9 bases; junction bases not matched to a gene: 9. The CDR3 runs to 16 residues. The CDR3 nucleotides are TGTGCCAGCAGTGACGACGGACTAGCGGGAGGCGGTGAGCAGTTCTTC. Encoded protein: CASSDDGLAGGGEQFF.

V gene TRBV20-1 combines with J gene TRBJ2-1; 11 nucleotides line up with TRBD2. The CDR3 extends over 17 amino acids. V lost 0 bases, J lost 7 bases, and 11 bases stayed unmatched. Germline CDR1 DFQATT, CDR2 SNEGSKA (reference sequence). The CDR3 here is CSARDSARTSGSNEQFF. As DNA, the CDR3 is TGCAGTGCTAGAGACTCCGCCCGCACTAGCGGGAGTAATGAGCAGTTCTTC.

This clonotype was counted a few times. The V and J genes are TRBV24-1 and TRBJ2-3; D is perhaps TRBD1 (6 bases). The V end lost 3 bases, the J end lost 6 bases, and 18 bases lay between the germline ends. The germline CDR1 and CDR2 sequences are KGHDR and SFDVKD. The CDR3 consists of 16 residues. In nucleotides, the CDR3 is TGTGCCACCAGTGATCTACGGACAGCCAGTTCGGATACGCAGTATTTT. Protein: CATSDLRTASSDTQYF.

This clonotype was observed a few times. The chain has TRBV2 and TRBJ2-7; D uncertain. The CDR3 has 11 amino acids. Germline V gene lookup returns CDR1 SNHLY and CDR2 FYNNEI. V was cut by 6 bases and J by 6 bases, with 9 bases left in between. The CDR3 DNA is TGTGCCAGCAGGGTGGTATTCGAGCAGTACTTC. Protein: CASRVVFEQYF.

This rearrangement joins TRBV15 to TRBJ1-2; D is uncertain. V lost 0 bases and J lost 2, with 10 bases in between. The germline gives CDR1 LNHNV, CDR2 YYDKDF (reference sequence). The CDR3 spans 15 residues. CDR3 sequence (DNA): TGTGCCACCAGCAGAGATGTGGACGGGAACTATGGCTACACCTTC. It is translated as CATSRDVDGNYGYTF.

The chain uses TRBV6-2 or TRBV6-3 and TRBJ2-5; TRBD1 is a possible D gene (7 bases). The germline gives CDR1 MNHEY, CDR2 SVGEGT. The V end was cut by 5 bases, the J end by 9 bases, with 22 bases between. The CDR3 has 15 amino acids. In DNA, the CDR3 is TGTGCCAGCAGTACCCGACAGGGCGCTGGGGAGGCCCAGTACTTC. It codes for CASSTRQGAGEAQYF.

This clonotype was found a few times. V and J are TRBV10-3 and TRBJ2-1; 10 nucleotides line up with TRBD2. Losses at the gene ends were 0 bases for V and 7 bases for J; bases not matched to a gene: 6. The V gene's germline CDR1 is ENHRY and CDR2 SYGVKD. CDR3 length equals 16 residues. The CDR3 bases are TGTGCCATCAGTGAGTCGTCCAGCGGGGGGGGAAATGAGCAGTTCTTC. Translating it yields CAISESSSGGGNEQFF.

V gene TRBV20-1 combines with J gene TRBJ2-1; D remains unclear. Looked up from germline, CDR1 is DFQATT and CDR2 is SNEGSKA (reference sequence). CDR3 length: 13 amino acids. CDR3 sequence reads: CTIPWVLYNEQFF. As DNA, the CDR3 is TGCACCATTCCGTGGGTGCTGTACAATGAGCAGTTCTTC.

The V gene is TRBV3-1, the J gene TRBJ1-1; no clear D gene. The CDR3 runs to 14 residues. Germline V gene sequence: CDR1 LGHDT, CDR2 YNNKEL (reference sequence). With 8 bases removed from V and 1 base from J, the gap between germline ends came to 14 bases. Written as DNA, the CDR3 is TGTGCCAGCGGAGCGGGATGGGGGAACACTGAAGCTTTCTTT. Amino acid sequence: CASGAGWGNTEAFF.

The chain is built from TRBV7-9 and TRBJ2-7; 11 bases fit TRBD2. CDR3 length: 20 amino acids. Germline values: CDR1 SEHNR, CDR2 FQNEAQ (reference sequence). The V gene end was trimmed by 2 bases and the J gene end by 2 bases; junction bases not matched to a gene: 17. CDR3 coding DNA: TGTGCCAGCAGCTTAAGGGTAGGAACTAGCGGGAGTCAATCCCCCTACGAGCAGTACTTC. It is translated as CASSLRVGTSGSQSPYEQYF.

This clonotype was seen more than once but under ten times. The J gene is TRBJ2-3, the V gene TRBV7-2; weak D call: TRBD2 (6 bases). The CDR3 covers 16 residues. The V end lost 6 bases, the J end lost 0 bases, and 16 bases lay between the germline ends. In germline, CDR1 is SGHTA, CDR2 FQGNSA. CDR3 in amino acids: CASSPTAGISTDTQYF. CDR3 nucleotide sequence: TGTGCCAGCAGTCCTACGGCGGGAATTAGCACAGATACGCAGTATTTT.

The sample holds a few counts of this clonotype. V is TRBV27 and J is TRBJ2-7; TRBD1 agrees at 7 bases. The CDR3 covers 12 residues. Germline CDR1 reads MNHEY; CDR2 reads SMNVEV (reference sequence). Trimming took 3 bases from V and 6 from J; bases not matched to a gene: 2. This CDR3 is CASSFTGAEQYF. The CDR3 region has the DNA TGTGCCAGCAGTTTCACAGGGGCCGAGCAGTACTTC.

This clonotype appeared a few times. This chain connects TRBV10-3 to TRBJ2-4, with a tentative D call TRBD2 (6 bases). Trimming removed 4 bases at V and 3 bases at J, with 13 bases between. The CDR3 is 15 amino acids. The germline V gene encodes CDR1 ENHRY and CDR2 SYGVKD. DNA of the CDR3: TGTGCCATCAGTGGTTCAGGAGGGGTCAAAAACATTCAGTACTTC. Its translation is CAISGSGGVKNIQYF.

The chain joins TRBV20-1 to TRBJ2-1; D is unclear. The CDR3 sequence is 15 residues long. CDR1 DFQATT and CDR2 SNEGSKA come from the germline V gene (reference sequence). V lost 3 bases to trimming and J lost 3 bases, with 15 bases between them. For the CDR3, the DNA is TGCAGTGCTAGTGCCTTCCTTATGGTCTACAATGAGCAGTTCTTC. This gives the protein CSASAFLMVYNEQFF.

Only a few counts were recorded for this clonotype. The chain is built from TRBV7-6 and TRBJ2-5; D is unresolved. CDR3 size: 13 residues. The V end lost 5 bases, the J end lost 1 base, and 8 bases lay between the germline ends. The germline gives CDR1 SGHVS, CDR2 FNYEAQ. CDR3 residues: CASSLYPQETQYF. CDR3 coding DNA: TGTGCCAGCAGCCTATACCCCCAAGAGACCCAGTACTTC. The full variable domain, its missing parts supplied by reference TRBV7-6 and TRBJ2-5, is GAGVSQSPRYKVTKRGQDVALRCDPISGHVSLYWYRQALGQGPEFLTYFNYEAQQDKSGLPNDRFSAERPEGSISTLTIQRTEQRDSAMYRCASSLYPQETQYFGPGTRLLVL.